This T cell receptor beta chain was retrieved from a study of T cell repertoires in cytomegalovirus infection. Study background: Recently described HLA-C-restricted plus well-studied HLA-B-restricted CMV epitopes were used. Public TCR beta signature analysis indicated the presence of both CMV infection and matching HLA type. Study-level findings and limits: Clonotype analysis showed dominance of the ex vivo response by HLA-C-restricted CMV-specific TCR beta clonotypes. Of the TCR beta families, the public ones yielded a cumulative frequency that identified carriers of CMV plus the relevant HLA.

This clonotype occurred a few times. Its cognate antigen is unknown. MiXCR was run by TCRdb on the reads, yielding one entry per CDR3 protein. The sample records hundreds of thousands of distinct CDR3 sequences, 30% to 40% being singletons. Sequenced here: cultured PBMCs, sampled from culture after CMV antigen stimulation. This TCR came from a human donor in good health (CMV status not recorded). Some clones in this sample may be carry-over from other donors' samples.

The CDR3: CASSYFSQVGQPQHF. The CDR3 region has the DNA TGTGCCAGCAGTTACTTTTCTCAAGTCGGTCAGCCCCAGCATTTT. The chain carries TRBV6-2 or TRBV6-3 and TRBJ1-5, with D hard to call. V gave up 1 base and J gave up 6 bases, with 13 bases separating them. The CDR3 has 15 amino acids. Germline-derived CDR1 and CDR2 are MNHEY and SVGEGT.